The subject of this entry is one T cell receptor (beta chain). Every patient experienced relapse after autologous stem cell transplantation, and brentuximab vedotin exposure varied. Measured with immunoSEQ multiplex PCR; TCRdb has only the in-frame clones, and not every one. The table has 50,000 to 65,000 clones, 85% to 95% seen once. The sample comes from a study of PD-1 blockade in classical Hodgkin lymphoma. This receptor was taken from a human donor with classical Hodgkin lymphoma. The sample consisted of peripheral blood mononuclear cells (PBMCs), taken before the second cycle of nivolumab.

CDR3 sequence reads: CASSLVGLGSYNEQFF. CDR3 nucleotides: TGTGCCAGCAGCTTAGTGGGTCTGGGCTCCTACAATGAGCAGTTCTTC. J is TRBJ2-1 and V is TRBV13; D not certain. CDR3 length: 16 residues. CDR1 and CDR2 (germline): PRHDT, FYEKMQ (reference sequence). Trimming pared 1 base from V and 0 bases from J, leaving 10 bases between.